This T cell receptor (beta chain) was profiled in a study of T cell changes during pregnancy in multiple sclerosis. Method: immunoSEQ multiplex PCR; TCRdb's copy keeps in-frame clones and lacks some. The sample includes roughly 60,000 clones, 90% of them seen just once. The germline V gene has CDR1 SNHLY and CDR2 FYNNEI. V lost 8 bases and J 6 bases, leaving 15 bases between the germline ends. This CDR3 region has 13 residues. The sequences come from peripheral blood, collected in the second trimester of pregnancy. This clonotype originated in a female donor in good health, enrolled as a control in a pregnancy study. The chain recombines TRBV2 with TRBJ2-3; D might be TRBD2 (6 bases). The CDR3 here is CASGGLILDTQYF. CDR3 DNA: TGTGCCAGCGGAGGGCTAATTCTTGATACGCAGTATTTT.